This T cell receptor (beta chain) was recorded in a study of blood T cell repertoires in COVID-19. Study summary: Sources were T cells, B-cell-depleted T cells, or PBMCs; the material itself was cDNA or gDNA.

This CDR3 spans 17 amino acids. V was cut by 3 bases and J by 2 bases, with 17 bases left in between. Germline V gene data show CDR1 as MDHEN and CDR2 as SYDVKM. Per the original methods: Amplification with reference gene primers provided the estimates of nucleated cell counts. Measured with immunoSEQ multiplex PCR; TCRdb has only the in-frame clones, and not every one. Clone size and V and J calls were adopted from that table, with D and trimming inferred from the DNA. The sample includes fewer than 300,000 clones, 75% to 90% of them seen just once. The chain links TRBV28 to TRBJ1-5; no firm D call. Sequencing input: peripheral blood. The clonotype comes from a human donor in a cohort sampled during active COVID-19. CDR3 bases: TGTGCCAGCAGTTTTCTAGGCCCGATGGAAGGCAATCAGCCCCAGCATTTT. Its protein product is CASSFLGPMEGNQPQHF.